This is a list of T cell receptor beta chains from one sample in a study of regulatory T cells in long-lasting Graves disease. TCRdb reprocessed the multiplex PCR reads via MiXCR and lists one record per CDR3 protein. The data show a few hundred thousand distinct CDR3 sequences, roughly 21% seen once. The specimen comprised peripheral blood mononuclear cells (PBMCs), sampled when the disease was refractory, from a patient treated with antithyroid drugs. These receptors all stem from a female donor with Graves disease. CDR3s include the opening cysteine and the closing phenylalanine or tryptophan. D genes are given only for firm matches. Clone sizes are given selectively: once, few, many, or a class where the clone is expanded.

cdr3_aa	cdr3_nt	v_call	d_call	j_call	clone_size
CASSYSIAGGPLHF	TGTGCCAGCAGTTACTCAATCGCTGGGGGACCCCTCCACTTT	TRBV6-5	NA	TRBJ1-6	few
CSARDQGVVSNQPQHF	TGCAGTGCTAGAGATCAAGGGGTCGTAAGCAATCAGCCCCAGCATTTT	TRBV20-1	NA	TRBJ1-5	NA
CASSLVAGGPYEQYF	TGTGCCAGTAGTCTTGTAGCGGGAGGGCCCTACGAGCAGTACTTC	TRBV19	TRBD2	TRBJ2-7	many
CASVRDSPYEQYF	TGTGCCAGCGTCCGGGACAGTCCCTACGAGCAGTACTTC	TRBV5-6	TRBD1	TRBJ2-7	NA
CASSFVNYEQYF	TGTGCCAGCAGTTTCGTAAACTACGAGCAGTACTTC	TRBV28	NA	TRBJ2-7	many
CASSLSREGFFLEKLFF	TGTGCCAGCAGCTTATCCAGGGAAGGGTTTTTTTTGGAAAAACTGTTTTTT	TRBV7-9	NA	TRBJ1-4	NA
CASSQDNRVGDTEAFF	TGCGCCAGCAGCCAAGACAACAGGGTCGGGGACACTGAAGCTTTCTTT	TRBV4-1	NA	TRBJ1-1	NA
CASSLMGGQVSYEQYF	TGTGCCAGCAGTTTAATGGGGGGACAGGTCTCCTACGAGCAGTACTTC	TRBV28	TRBD1	TRBJ2-7	many
CASSPPAMNTEAFF	TGTGCCAGCTCACCCCCGGCAATGAACACTGAAGCTTTCTTT	TRBV18	NA	TRBJ1-1	NA
CASSPTGGAYNSPLHF	TGTGCCAGCTCACCGACAGGGGGCGCGTATAATTCACCCCTCCACTTT	TRBV18	TRBD1	TRBJ1-6	NA
CASTKLGGNQETQYF	TGTGCCAGCACGAAACTCGGGGGAAACCAAGAGACCCAGTACTTC	TRBV6-1	NA	TRBJ2-5	many
CASRWVNTEAFF	TGTGCCAGCCGATGGGTGAACACTGAAGCTTTCTTT	TRBV28	NA	TRBJ1-1	few
CAWSYLDQPQHF	TGTGCCTGGAGTTATCTGGATCAGCCCCAGCATTTT	TRBV30	NA	TRBJ1-5	few
CASRETAANTEAFF	TGCGCCAGCAGGGAGACAGCAGCGAACACTGAAGCTTTCTTT	TRBV5-1	NA	TRBJ1-1	few
CASSFGREAYEQYF	TGTGCCAGCAGTTTTGGCAGGGAAGCCTACGAGCAGTACTTC	TRBV28	NA	TRBJ2-7	many
CATSDTGQGGSYEQYF	TGTGCCACCAGTGATACAGGACAGGGTGGGTCCTACGAGCAGTACTTC	TRBV24-1	TRBD1	TRBJ2-7	few
CASSIGWNEQFF	TGTGCCAGCAGTATTGGGTGGAATGAGCAGTTCTTC	TRBV5-4	NA	TRBJ2-1	once
CAISGGAAGDQPQHF	TGTGCCATCAGTGGCGGGGCGGCGGGGGATCAGCCCCAGCATTTT	TRBV10-3	NA	TRBJ1-5	few
CASSQDLSYEQYF	TGCGCCAGCAGCCAAGACTTGTCCTACGAGCAGTACTTC	TRBV4-3	NA	TRBJ2-7	few
CASSYPTRTEGGHEQYF	TGTGCCAGCAGTTACCCTACCCGTACGGAGGGAGGCCACGAGCAGTACTTC	TRBV6-2/TRBV6-3	NA	TRBJ2-7	NA
CSVLGAGGAYEQYF	TGCAGCGTTTTAGGGGCAGGCGGCGCCTACGAGCAGTACTTC	TRBV29-1	NA	TRBJ2-7	NA
CASSVPPWSSNQPQHF	TGTGCCAGCAGTGTGCCCCCTTGGAGTAGCAATCAGCCCCAGCATTTT	TRBV6-4	NA	TRBJ1-5	NA
CASSSGVAEAFF	TGTGCCAGCAGTTCCGGGGTGGCTGAAGCTTTCTTT	TRBV12-3/TRBV12-4	NA	TRBJ1-1	many
CASSLRLAGGSKETQYF	TGTGCCAGCAGCTTGCGACTAGCGGGAGGGAGTAAGGAGACCCAGTACTTC	TRBV11-2	TRBD2	TRBJ2-5	many
CASSLTAVPLNTEAFF	TGTGCCAGCTCACTTACGGCGGTACCACTGAACACTGAAGCTTTCTTT	TRBV18	NA	TRBJ1-1	NA